This T cell receptor beta chain is from a study of post-analysis software for immune sequencing data. The CDR3 has 16 amino acids. Trimming at V came to 3 bases and at J to 7 bases, leaving 8 bases not matched to a gene. Germline CDR1 is LGHDT and CDR2 is YNNKEL (reference sequence). This clonotype was counted once. Antigen unknown. Study-level results: Controls showed lower frequencies than patients for roughly 5 TRBV segments, and TRBV5-6, TRBV5-1 and TRBV20-1 were among these. Diversity measured as normalized Chao1 was significantly lower in multiple sclerosis patients than in controls.

Every TCR beta cDNA library bore unique molecular identifiers. A single record per CDR3 protein comes from TCRdb applying MiXCR to the PCR reads. Of 800,000 to 950,000 distinct CDR3 sequences listed, under 70% are singletons. The sample was blood. The chain joins TRBV3-1 to TRBJ2-1, with TRBD2 identical over 11 bases. The receptor was derived from a girl aged 5 to 17 with multiple sclerosis. The CDR3 spells CASSQELAGVWNEQFF. The CDR3 DNA reads TGTGCCAGCAGCCAGGAACTAGCGGGAGTGTGGAATGAGCAGTTCTTC.